The source of this TCR beta chain is a study of OX40 agonist ivuxolimab in advanced cancers. The repertoire was sequenced with immunoSEQ multiplex PCR; TCRdb's copy has only in-frame clones and lacks some. The sample contains 30,000 to 40,000 clones, roughly 90% of which appear only once. By share, this clone counts as medium-sized (0.01 to 0.1%). V was pared by 4 bases and J by 6 bases, with 11 bases between. CDR1 is SGHNT, CDR2 YYREEE, per germline (reference sequence). CDR3 length equals 13 residues. The sample consisted of CD4+ or CD8+ T cells sorted from blood, taken in a trial of the OX40 agonist ivuxolimab. This receptor was identified in an adult with an advanced solid tumor such as melanoma, head and neck, liver or kidney cancer. The chain has TRBV5-4 and TRBJ2-1, with D possibly TRBD2 on 5 matching bases. The CDR3 is CASSINRGNEQFF. The DNA for the CDR3 is TGTGCCAGCAGCATTAACCGGGGCAATGAGCAGTTCTTC.